This TCR beta chain was sequenced in a study of identical twins. Study-level points and caveats: Conclusions relied on cross-sectional statistical analysis, not following the same donors.

TCRdb re-called the 5' RACE reads with MiXCR, one entry per CDR3 protein. The sample holds hundreds of thousands of distinct CDR3 sequences, 8.5% to 9.5% seen once. Germline assignment: CDR1 SGHTA and CDR2 FQGNSA. The ends were cut back, 0 bases at V and 2 bases at J, with 17 bases in the middle. This CDR3 spans 18 amino acids. Remarks on this clonotype: Its matching antigen is unknown.

These data were also reused for a study on yellow fever vaccine responses in identical twins.

V gene TRBV7-2 combines with J gene TRBJ2-1; TRBD2 is a possible D gene (6 bases). Sequencing was done on a sample of CD8+ T cells sorted from blood. This receptor was identified in a woman under 30 in good health. Here the CDR3 reads CASSLAFRREEAYNEQFF. The CDR3 nucleotides are TGTGCCAGCAGCTTAGCCTTTCGGCGGGAAGAGGCCTACAATGAGCAGTTCTTC.